A selection of T cell receptor beta chains follows, all from one sample in a study of identical twins. One entry per CDR3 protein, called by TCRdb with MiXCR from the 5' RACE reads. The sample contains around 500,000 distinct CDR3 sequences, approximately 15% of which appear only once. These data also formed part of another study, on yellow fever vaccine responses in identical twins.

Sequenced material: CD4+ T cells sorted from blood. The receptors here all came from a woman younger than 30 in good health. Each CDR3 is given with its conserved first and last residue. D genes are given only for firm matches. The size field is filled for only some rows; it gives once, few, many or a size class.

clone size	J gene	D gene	V gene	CDR3 protein	CDR3 DNA
many	TRBJ2-7	-	TRBV21-1	CASSKVKYEQYF	TGTGCCAGCAGCAAAGTTAAATACGAGCAGTACTTC
few	TRBJ1-5	-	TRBV6-1	CASSRPVGRPNQPQHF	TGTGCCAGCAGTAGGCCGGTTGGGAGGCCTAATCAGCCCCAGCATTTT
few	TRBJ2-5	-	TRBV11-1	CASSLHRGPETQYF	TGTGCCAGCAGCCTACACCGGGGCCCCGAGACCCAGTACTTC
-	TRBJ2-1	TRBD2	TRBV15	CATSGLAGALGEQFF	TGTGCCACCAGCGGACTAGCGGGAGCTCTTGGAGAGCAGTTCTTC
few	TRBJ2-1	-	TRBV18	CASSPGLDFYNEQFF	TGTGCCAGCTCACCGGGGCTCGACTTCTACAATGAGCAGTTCTTC
few	TRBJ2-2	-	TRBV12-3/TRBV12-4	CASSSGQSGAGELFF	TGTGCCAGCAGTTCAGGGCAGTCGGGCGCCGGGGAGCTGTTTTTT
many	TRBJ2-1	-	TRBV7-2	CASSLVGVSSYNEQFF	TGTGCCAGCAGCTTAGTGGGGGTGAGCTCCTACAATGAGCAGTTCTTC
-	TRBJ2-7	-	TRBV7-8	CASSFSTGPLSYEQYF	TGTGCCAGCAGCTTTTCTACAGGGCCCCTCTCCTACGAGCAGTACTTC
-	TRBJ2-3	TRBD2	TRBV11-2	CASSLGGLASDTQYF	TGTGCCAGCAGCTTAGGGGGACTAGCGTCAGATACGCAGTATTTT
many	TRBJ2-7	TRBD1	TRBV7-9	CASSPWTGGYEQYF	TGTGCCAGCAGCCCCTGGACAGGAGGCTACGAGCAGTACTTC
-	TRBJ2-1	-	TRBV20-1	CSASPRAHEQFF	TGCAGTGCTAGCCCCCGGGCCCATGAGCAGTTCTTC
-	TRBJ1-2	-	TRBV20-1	CSANPHPGSYGYTF	TGCAGTGCCAACCCCCATCCCGGTAGCTATGGCTACACCTTC
few	TRBJ1-6	TRBD1	TRBV20-1	CSANGWGQGTSPLHF	TGCAGTGCCAATGGTTGGGGACAGGGAACCTCACCCCTCCACTTT
few	TRBJ2-2	TRBD1	TRBV3-1	CASSSWGDRGTGELFF	TGTGCCAGCAGCTCCTGGGGGGACAGGGGTACCGGGGAGCTGTTTTTT
-	TRBJ2-7	-	TRBV4-1	CASSQLNGYEQYF	TGCGCCAGCAGCCAACTCAATGGGTACGAGCAGTACTTC
few	TRBJ2-7	-	TRBV5-1	CASSLDPSLGEQYF	TGCGCCAGCAGCTTGGACCCCTCTCTGGGGGAGCAGTACTTC
few	TRBJ2-5	-	TRBV5-6	CASSQAPIETQYF	TGTGCCAGCAGCCAGGCACCCATTGAGACCCAGTACTTC
few	TRBJ2-7	-	TRBV24-1	CATSDPPAYEQYF	TGTGCCACCAGTGACCCCCCCGCCTACGAGCAGTACTTC
few	TRBJ2-5	TRBD2	TRBV6-1	CASSPLAAPGETQYF	TGTGCCAGCAGCCCCCTAGCGGCCCCCGGAGAGACCCAGTACTTC
-	TRBJ2-1	TRBD1	TRBV5-1	CASSLASGTGRGSYNEQFF	TGCGCCAGCAGCTTGGCCTCAGGGACAGGGAGGGGCTCCTACAATGAGCAGTTCTTC
-	TRBJ2-1	TRBD1	TRBV18	CASSQGLGTGVNEQFF	TGTGCCAGCTCACAGGGGCTCGGGACAGGGGTCAATGAGCAGTTCTTC
few	TRBJ2-5	TRBD1	TRBV20-1	CSAHGQGMETQYF	TGCAGTGCGCACGGACAGGGTATGGAGACCCAGTACTTC
few	TRBJ1-3	TRBD1	TRBV6-5	CASSSSQGAGNTIYF	TGTGCCAGCAGTTCCTCACAGGGGGCGGGAAACACCATATATTTT
few	TRBJ2-1	TRBD1	TRBV6-1	CARRTGGTWNEQFF	TGTGCCAGAAGGACAGGGGGCACTTGGAATGAGCAGTTCTTC
few	TRBJ2-3	TRBD2	TRBV11-3	CASSPRAGGSTDTQYF	TGTGCCAGCAGCCCCCGAGCGGGAGGTAGCACAGATACGCAGTATTTT
once	TRBJ2-2	-	TRBV7-6	CASSLVAAPGHNTGELFF	TGTGCCAGCAGCTTAGTGGCAGCACCGGGACACAACACCGGGGAGCTGTTTTTT
few	TRBJ2-6	-	TRBV9	CASSVEAKSPLGANVLTF	TGTGCCAGCAGCGTAGAGGCCAAGTCCCCGTTGGGGGCCAACGTCCTGACTTTC
many	TRBJ2-7	-	TRBV5-1	CASSLAGSTYEQYF	TGCGCCAGCAGCTTGGCCGGGTCCACCTACGAGCAGTACTTC
few	TRBJ2-7	TRBD1	TRBV5-1	CASSGWDRGAYEQYF	TGCGCCAGCAGCGGATGGGACAGGGGAGCCTACGAGCAGTACTTC